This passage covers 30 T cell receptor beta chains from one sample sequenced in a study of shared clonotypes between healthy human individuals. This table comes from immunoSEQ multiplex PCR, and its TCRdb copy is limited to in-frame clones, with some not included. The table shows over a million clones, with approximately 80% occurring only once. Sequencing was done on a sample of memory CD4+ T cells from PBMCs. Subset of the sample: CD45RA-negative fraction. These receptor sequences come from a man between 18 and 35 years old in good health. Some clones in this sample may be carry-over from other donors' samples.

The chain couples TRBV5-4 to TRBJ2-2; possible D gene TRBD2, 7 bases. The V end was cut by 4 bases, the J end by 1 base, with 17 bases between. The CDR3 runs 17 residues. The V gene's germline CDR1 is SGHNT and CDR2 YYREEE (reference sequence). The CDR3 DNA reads TGTGCCAGCAGCCTGGGGGCGGGAGAGATGAACACCGGGGAGCTGTTTTTT. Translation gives CASSLGAGEMNTGELFF. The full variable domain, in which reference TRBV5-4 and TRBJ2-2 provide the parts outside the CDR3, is ETGVTQSPTHLIKTRGQQVTLRCSSQSGHNTVSWYQQALGQGPQFIFQYYREEENGRGNFPPRFSGLQFPNYSSELNVNALELDDSALYLCASSLGAGEMNTGELFFGEGSRLTVL.

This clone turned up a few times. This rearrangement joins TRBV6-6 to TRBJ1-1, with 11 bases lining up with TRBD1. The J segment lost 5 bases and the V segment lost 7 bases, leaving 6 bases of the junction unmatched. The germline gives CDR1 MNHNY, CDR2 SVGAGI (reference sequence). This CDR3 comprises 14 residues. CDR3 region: CASTLGTGGTEAFF. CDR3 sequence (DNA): TGTGCCAGCACTCTTGGGACAGGGGGGACTGAAGCTTTCTTT.

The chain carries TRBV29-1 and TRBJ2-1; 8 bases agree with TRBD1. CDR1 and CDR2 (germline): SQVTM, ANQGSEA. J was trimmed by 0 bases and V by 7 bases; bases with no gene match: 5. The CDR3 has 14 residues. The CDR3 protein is CSARDRGSYNEQFF. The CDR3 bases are TGCAGCGCCAGAGACAGGGGCTCCTACAATGAGCAGTTCTTC.

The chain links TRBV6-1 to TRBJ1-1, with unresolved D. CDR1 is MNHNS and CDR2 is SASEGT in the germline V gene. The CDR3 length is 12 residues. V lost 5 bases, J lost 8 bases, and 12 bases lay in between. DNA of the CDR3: TGTGCCAGCAGTCTAGATATAACGGAAGCTTTCTTT. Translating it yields CASSLDITEAFF.

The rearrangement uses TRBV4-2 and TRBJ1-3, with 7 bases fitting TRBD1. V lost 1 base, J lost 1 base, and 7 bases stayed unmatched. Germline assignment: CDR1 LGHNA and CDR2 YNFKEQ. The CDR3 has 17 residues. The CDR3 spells CASSQAPGTDSGNTIYF. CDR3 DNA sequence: TGTGCCAGCAGCCAAGCCCCCGGGACAGATTCTGGAAACACCATATATTTT.

DNA for the CDR3: TGTGCCAGCAGCCGCCGGGGACTAGCGGGAGTAGAGGAGCAGTACTTC. Amino acids: CASSRRGLAGVEEQYF. J is TRBJ2-7 and V is TRBV11-2; 14 bases align to TRBD2. Losses at the gene ends were 5 bases for V and 7 bases for J; bases not matched to a gene: 10. The length of the CDR3 is 16 residues. Germline CDR1 and CDR2: SGHAT and FQNNGV.

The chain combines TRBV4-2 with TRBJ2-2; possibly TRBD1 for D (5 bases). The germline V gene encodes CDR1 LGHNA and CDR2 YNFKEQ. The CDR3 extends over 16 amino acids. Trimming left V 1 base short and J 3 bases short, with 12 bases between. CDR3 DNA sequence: TGTGCCAGCAGCCAAGGTACAGGTCTCGACACCGGGGAGCTGTTTTTT. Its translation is CASSQGTGLDTGELFF.

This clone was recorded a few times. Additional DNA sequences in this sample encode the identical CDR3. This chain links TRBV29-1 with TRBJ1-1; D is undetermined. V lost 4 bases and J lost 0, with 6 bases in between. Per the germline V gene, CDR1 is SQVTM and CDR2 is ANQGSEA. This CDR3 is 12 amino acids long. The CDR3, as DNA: TGCAGCGTTGCGCAGGTGAACACTGAAGCTTTCTTT. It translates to CSVAQVNTEAFF.

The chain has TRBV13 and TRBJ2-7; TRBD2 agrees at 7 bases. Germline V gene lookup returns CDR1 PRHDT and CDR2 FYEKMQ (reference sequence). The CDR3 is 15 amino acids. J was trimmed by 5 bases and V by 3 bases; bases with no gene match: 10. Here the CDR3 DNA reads TGTGCCAGCAGCTTCCGAGCGGGGAAAGTCCACGAGCAGTACTTC. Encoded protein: CASSFRAGKVHEQYF.

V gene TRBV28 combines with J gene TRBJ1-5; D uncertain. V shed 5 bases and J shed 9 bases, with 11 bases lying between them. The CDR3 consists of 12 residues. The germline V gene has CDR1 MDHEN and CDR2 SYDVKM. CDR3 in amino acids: CASSLTWGPQHF. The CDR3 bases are TGTGCCAGCAGTCTCACTTGGGGGCCCCAGCATTTT.

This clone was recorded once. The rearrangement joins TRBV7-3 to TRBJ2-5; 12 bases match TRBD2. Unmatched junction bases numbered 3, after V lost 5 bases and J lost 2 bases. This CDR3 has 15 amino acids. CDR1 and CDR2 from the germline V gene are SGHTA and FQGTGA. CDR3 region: CASSTLAGGQETQYF. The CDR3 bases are TGTGCCAGCAGCACCCTAGCGGGAGGGCAAGAGACCCAGTACTTC.

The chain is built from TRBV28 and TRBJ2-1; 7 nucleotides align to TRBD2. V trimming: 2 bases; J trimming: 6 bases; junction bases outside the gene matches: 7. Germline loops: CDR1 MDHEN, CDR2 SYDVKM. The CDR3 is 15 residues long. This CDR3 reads CASSLRQRDSNEQFF. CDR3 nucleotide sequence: TGTGCCAGCAGTTTAAGGCAGCGGGATAGCAATGAGCAGTTCTTC.

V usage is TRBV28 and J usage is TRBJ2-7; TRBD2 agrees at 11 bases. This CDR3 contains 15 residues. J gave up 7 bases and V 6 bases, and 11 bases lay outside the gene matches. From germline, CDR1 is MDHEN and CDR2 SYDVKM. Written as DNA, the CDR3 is TGTGCCAGCAGCTCCGGGACTAGCGGAAATGAGGAGCAGTACTTC. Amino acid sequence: CASSSGTSGNEEQYF.

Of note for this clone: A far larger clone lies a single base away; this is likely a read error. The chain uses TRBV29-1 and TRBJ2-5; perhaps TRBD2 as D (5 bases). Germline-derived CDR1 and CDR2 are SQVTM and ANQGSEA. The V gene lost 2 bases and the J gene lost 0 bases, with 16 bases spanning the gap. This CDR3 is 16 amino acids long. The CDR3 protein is CSVERSGGGYQETQYF. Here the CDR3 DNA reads TGCAGCGTTGAACGATCTGGCGGAGGCTACCAAGAGACCCAGTACTTC.

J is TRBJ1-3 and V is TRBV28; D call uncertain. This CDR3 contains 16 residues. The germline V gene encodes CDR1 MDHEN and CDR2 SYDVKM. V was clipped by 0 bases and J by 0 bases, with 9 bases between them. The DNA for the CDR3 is TGTGCCAGCAGTTTATGGGCGGCGAGCTCTGGAAACACCATATATTTT. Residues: CASSLWAASSGNTIYF.

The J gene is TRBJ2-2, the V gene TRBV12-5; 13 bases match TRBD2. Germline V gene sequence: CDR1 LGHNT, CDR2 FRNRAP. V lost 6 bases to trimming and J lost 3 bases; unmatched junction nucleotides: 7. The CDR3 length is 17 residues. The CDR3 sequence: CASGWTSGSRHTGELFF. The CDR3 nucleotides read TGTGCTAGTGGGTGGACTAGCGGGAGTAGGCACACCGGGGAGCTGTTTTTT. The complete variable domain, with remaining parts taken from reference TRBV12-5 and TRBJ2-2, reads DARVTQTPRHKVTEMGQEVTMRCQPILGHNTVFWYRQTMMQGLELLAYFRNRAPLDDSGMPKDRFSAEMPDATLATLKIQPSEPRDSAVYFCASGWTSGSRHTGELFFGEGSRLTVL.

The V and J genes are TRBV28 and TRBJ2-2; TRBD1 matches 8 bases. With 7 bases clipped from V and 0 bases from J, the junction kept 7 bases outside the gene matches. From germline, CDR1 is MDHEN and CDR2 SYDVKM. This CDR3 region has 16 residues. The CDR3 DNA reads TGTGCCAGCACCACAGGGGGACATTCGAACACCGGGGAGCTGTTTTTT. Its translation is CASTTGGHSNTGELFF.

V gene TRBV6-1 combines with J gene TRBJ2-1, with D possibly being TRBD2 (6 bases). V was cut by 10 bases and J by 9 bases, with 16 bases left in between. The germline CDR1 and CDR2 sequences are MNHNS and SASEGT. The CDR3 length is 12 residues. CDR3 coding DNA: TGTGCCACAACTCGGTGGCGGGGTGAGCAGTTCTTC. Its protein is CATTRWRGEQFF.

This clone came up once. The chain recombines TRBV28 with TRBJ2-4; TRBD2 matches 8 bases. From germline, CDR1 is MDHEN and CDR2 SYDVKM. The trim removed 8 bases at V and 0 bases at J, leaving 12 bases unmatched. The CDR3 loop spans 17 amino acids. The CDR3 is CASAGLAGSVAKNIQYF. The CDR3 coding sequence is TGTGCCAGCGCGGGCTTAGCGGGATCTGTAGCCAAAAACATTCAGTACTTC.

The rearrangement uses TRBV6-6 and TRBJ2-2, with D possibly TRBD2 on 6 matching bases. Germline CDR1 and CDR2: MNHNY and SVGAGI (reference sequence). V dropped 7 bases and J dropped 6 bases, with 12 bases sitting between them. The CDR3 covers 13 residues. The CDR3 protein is CASTLGEAGELFF. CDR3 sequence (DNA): TGTGCCAGCACCCTCGGGGAGGCCGGGGAGCTGTTTTTT.

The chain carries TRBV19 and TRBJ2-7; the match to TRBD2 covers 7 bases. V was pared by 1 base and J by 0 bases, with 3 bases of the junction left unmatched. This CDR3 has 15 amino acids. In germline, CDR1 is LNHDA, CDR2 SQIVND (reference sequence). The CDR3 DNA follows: TGTGCCAGTAGTATAGCGCGGACTAGCTCCTACGAGCAGTACTTC. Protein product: CASSIARTSSYEQYF.

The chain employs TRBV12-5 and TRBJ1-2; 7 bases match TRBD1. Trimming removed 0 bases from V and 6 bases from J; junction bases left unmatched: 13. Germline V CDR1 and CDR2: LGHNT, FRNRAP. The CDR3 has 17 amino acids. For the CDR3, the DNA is TGTGCTAGTGGTTTGGTACAGGGGTACGAAGACTCTGATGGCTACACCTTC. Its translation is CASGLVQGYEDSDGYTF.

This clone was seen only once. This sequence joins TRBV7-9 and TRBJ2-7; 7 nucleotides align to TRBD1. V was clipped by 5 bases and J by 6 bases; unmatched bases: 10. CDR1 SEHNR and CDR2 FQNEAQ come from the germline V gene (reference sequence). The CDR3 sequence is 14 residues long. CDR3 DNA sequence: TGTGCCAGCAGCCGACAAACAGGGGATAGCGAGCAGTACTTC. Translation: CASSRQTGDSEQYF.

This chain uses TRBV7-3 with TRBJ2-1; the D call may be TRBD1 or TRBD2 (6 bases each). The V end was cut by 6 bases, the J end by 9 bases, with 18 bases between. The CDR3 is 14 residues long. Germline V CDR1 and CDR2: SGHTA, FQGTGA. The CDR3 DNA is TGTGCCAGCAGTCACTCTTGGGGGGCCGGTGAGCAGTTCTTC. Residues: CASSHSWGAGEQFF.

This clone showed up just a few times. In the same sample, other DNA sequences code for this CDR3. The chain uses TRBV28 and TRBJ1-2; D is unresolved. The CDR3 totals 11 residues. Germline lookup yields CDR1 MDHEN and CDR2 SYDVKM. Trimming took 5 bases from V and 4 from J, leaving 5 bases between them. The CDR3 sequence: CASSGGYGYTF. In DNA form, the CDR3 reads TGTGCCAGCAGTGGTGGCTATGGCTACACCTTC.

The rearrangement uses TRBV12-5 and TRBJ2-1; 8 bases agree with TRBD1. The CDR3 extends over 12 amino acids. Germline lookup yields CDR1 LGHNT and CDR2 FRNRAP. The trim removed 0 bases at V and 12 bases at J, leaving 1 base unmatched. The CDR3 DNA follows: TGTGCTAGTGGTTTGGTCGGACAGGGGCAGTTCTTC. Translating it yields CASGLVGQGQFF.

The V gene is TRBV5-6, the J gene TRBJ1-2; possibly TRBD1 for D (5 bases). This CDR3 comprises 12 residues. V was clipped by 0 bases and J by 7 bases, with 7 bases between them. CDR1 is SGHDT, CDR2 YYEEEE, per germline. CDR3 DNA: TGTGCCAGCAGCTTGGGTAGGGGTGGCTACACCTTC. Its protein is CASSLGRGGYTF.

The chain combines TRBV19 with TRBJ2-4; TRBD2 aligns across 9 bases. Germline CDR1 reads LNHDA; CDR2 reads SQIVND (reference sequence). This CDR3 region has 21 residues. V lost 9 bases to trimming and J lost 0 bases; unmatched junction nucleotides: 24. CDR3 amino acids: CARPSSQASGIKGEAKNIQYF. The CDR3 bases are TGTGCCAGGCCTTCAAGTCAGGCTAGCGGGATAAAGGGGGAAGCCAAAAACATTCAGTACTTC.

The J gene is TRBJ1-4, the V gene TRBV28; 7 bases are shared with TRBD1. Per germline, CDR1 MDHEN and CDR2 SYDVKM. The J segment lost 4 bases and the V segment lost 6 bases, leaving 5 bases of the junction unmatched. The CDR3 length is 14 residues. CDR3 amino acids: CASRETGYNEKLFF. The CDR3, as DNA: TGTGCCAGCAGGGAGACAGGGTATAATGAAAAACTGTTTTTT.

The CDR3 DNA sequence: TGTGCCAGCAGCGCGGTTCTAGGGGGCTACAATGAGCAGTTCTTC. Encoded protein: CASSAVLGGYNEQFF. The rearrangement uses TRBV9 and TRBJ2-1, with D perhaps TRBD1 (6 bases). Germline CDR1 SGDLS, CDR2 YYNGEE. Trimming removed 3 bases from V and 3 bases from J, with 13 bases in between. The CDR3 runs to 15 residues.